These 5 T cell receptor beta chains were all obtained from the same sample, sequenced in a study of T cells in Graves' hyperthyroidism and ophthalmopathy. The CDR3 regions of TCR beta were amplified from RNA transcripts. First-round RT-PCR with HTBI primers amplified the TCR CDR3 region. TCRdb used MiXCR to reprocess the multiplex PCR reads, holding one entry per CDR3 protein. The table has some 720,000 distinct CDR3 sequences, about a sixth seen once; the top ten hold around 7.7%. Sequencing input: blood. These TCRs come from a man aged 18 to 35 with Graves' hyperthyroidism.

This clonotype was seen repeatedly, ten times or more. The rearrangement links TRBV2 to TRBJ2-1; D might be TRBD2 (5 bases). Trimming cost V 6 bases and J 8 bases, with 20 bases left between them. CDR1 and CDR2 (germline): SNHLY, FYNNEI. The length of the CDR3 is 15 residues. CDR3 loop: CASRDSGRVMDEQFF. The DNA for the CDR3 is TGTGCCAGCAGGGACTCCGGAAGGGTGATGGATGAGCAGTTCTTC. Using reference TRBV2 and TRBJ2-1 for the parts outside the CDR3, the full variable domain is EPEVTQTPSHQVTQMGQEVILRCVPISNHLYFYWYRQILGQKVEFLVSFYNNEISEKSEIFDDQFSVERPDGSNFTLKIRSTKLEDSAMYFCASRDSGRVMDEQFFGPGTRLTVL.

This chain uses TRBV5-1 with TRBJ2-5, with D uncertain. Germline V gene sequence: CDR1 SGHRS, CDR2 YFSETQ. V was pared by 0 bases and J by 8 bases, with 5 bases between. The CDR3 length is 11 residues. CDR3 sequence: CASSLETTQYF. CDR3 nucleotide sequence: TGCGCCAGCAGCTTGGAAACTACCCAGTACTTC.

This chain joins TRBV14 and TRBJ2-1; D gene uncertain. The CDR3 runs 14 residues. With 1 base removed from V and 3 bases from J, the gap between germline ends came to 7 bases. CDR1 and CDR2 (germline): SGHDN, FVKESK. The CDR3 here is CASSQVSSYNEQFF. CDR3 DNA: TGTGCCAGCAGCCAAGTATCCAGCTACAATGAGCAGTTCTTC.

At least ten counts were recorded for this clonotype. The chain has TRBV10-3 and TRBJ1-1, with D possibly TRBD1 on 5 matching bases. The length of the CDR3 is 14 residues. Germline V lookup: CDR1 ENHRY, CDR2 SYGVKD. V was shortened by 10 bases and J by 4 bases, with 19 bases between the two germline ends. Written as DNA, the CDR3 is TGTGCCACCGGGCGGGGCCTCGGAGGCACTGAAGCTTTCTTT. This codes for CATGRGLGGTEAFF.

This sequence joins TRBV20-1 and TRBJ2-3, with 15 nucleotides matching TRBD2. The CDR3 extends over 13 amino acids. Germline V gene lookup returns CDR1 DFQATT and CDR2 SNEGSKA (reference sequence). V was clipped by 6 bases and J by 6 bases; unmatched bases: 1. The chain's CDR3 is CSAGTSGRDTQYF. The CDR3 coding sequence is TGCAGTGCGGGGACTAGCGGGAGGGATACGCAGTATTTT.